The 22 T cell receptor beta chains presented below share a single source sample, sequenced in a study of cytomegalovirus exposure and HLA in healthy donors. PCR involved 60 Vbeta and 13 Jbeta primers. Only in-frame clones appear in the TCRdb table, and some are missing; sequencing was by immunoSEQ multiplex PCR. The sample lists 110,000 or so clones; about 78% were seen once. The sample comprised PBMCs. These receptors came from a woman under 40 in good health and CMV-seropositive.

This chain uses TRBV7-9 with TRBJ1-5; no clear D gene. There are 14 residues in the CDR3. Germline assignment: CDR1 SEHNR and CDR2 FQNEAQ (reference sequence). V was cut by 1 base and J by 4 bases, with 8 bases left in between. The chain's CDR3 is CASSLVGQNQPQHF. As DNA, the CDR3 is TGTGCCAGCAGCTTAGTTGGGCAGAATCAGCCCCAGCATTTT.

The chain uses TRBV5-1 and TRBJ2-7; D uncertain. Trimming took off 4 bases at V and 5 bases at J, with 16 bases between the two ends. This CDR3 is built from 14 residues. CDR1 SGHRS and CDR2 YFSETQ come from the germline V gene. DNA for the CDR3: TGCGCCAGCAGCGCCGACGGCCAGGTCGACGAGCAGTACTTC. Translated, it gives CASSADGQVDEQYF.

V usage is TRBV5-1 and J usage is TRBJ2-7, with 10 bases lining up with TRBD2. CDR3 length equals 16 residues. V was pared by 2 bases and J by 0 bases, with 5 bases of the junction left unmatched. Germline CDR1 is SGHRS and CDR2 is YFSETQ. CDR3 coding DNA: TGCGCCAGCAGCTTTAATAGCGGGGGGATCTCCTACGAGCAGTACTTC. Protein sequence: CASSFNSGGISYEQYF.

This clone turned up a few times. J is TRBJ1-2 and V is TRBV10-3; no firm D call. The V and J ends lost 7 bases and 0 bases respectively, with 9 bases between them. Germline V lookup: CDR1 ENHRY, CDR2 SYGVKD. CDR3 size: 13 residues. The CDR3 protein is CAINAGSNYGYTF. The CDR3 DNA sequence: TGTGCCATCAATGCCGGTTCTAACTATGGCTACACCTTC.

The chain couples TRBV5-4 to TRBJ2-3; 10 bases agree with TRBD2. Germline CDR1 reads SGHNT; CDR2 reads YYREEE (reference sequence). The CDR3 runs 18 residues. J was trimmed by 0 bases and V by 2 bases; bases with no gene match: 9. The CDR3 DNA sequence: TGTGCCAGCAGCTTAGGACTAGCGGAAGCCCTTAGCACAGATACGCAGTATTTT. It is translated as CASSLGLAEALSTDTQYF.

The chain is built from TRBV30 and TRBJ1-6; tentatively, D is TRBD1 (6 bases). The CDR3 runs to 16 residues. V was clipped by 0 bases and J by 7 bases, with 16 bases between them. Germline-derived CDR1 and CDR2 are GTSNPN and SVGIG (reference sequence). CDR3 DNA: TGTGCCTGGAGTGTTCTGAGGGACACCAGAAATTCACCCCTCCACTTT. It translates to CAWSVLRDTRNSPLHF.

V usage is TRBV5-1 and J usage is TRBJ2-7; tentatively, D is TRBD2 (6 bases). Trimming pared 2 bases from V and 3 bases from J, leaving 12 bases between. The CDR3 is 14 amino acids. Germline V gene lookup returns CDR1 SGHRS and CDR2 YFSETQ. CDR3 region: CASSLLSGSYEQYF. The CDR3 region has the DNA TGCGCCAGCAGCTTATTATCCGGGAGCTACGAGCAGTACTTC.

The chain recombines TRBV2 with TRBJ2-1, with 15 bases that match TRBD2. The CDR3 sequence is 14 residues long. Germline V gene sequence: CDR1 SNHLY, CDR2 FYNNEI. The V gene end was trimmed by 9 bases and the J gene end by 9 bases; junction bases not matched to a gene: 6. CDR3 DNA: TGTGCCAGGGGACTAGCGGGAGGAGAGGGTGAGCAGTTCTTC. Its protein product is CARGLAGGEGEQFF.

The chain joins TRBV5-7 to TRBJ1-3; D gene unclear. TRBV5-7 is known as an ORF, though its function is uncertain. With 3 bases removed from V and 0 bases from J, the gap between germline ends came to 16 bases. This CDR3 comprises 17 residues. The CDR3 sequence: CASSSAEARSSGNTIYF. Written as DNA, the CDR3 is TGTGCCAGCAGCTCCGCGGAGGCACGGAGCTCTGGAAACACCATATATTTT.

Written as DNA, the CDR3 is TGTGCCAGCAGTGACTCCGGGGTCGGCTACAATGAGCAGTTCTTC. This codes for CASSDSGVGYNEQFF. The chain combines TRBV6-4 with TRBJ2-1; weak D call: TRBD2 (5 bases). The germline V and J ends were trimmed by 0 bases and 3 bases, with 9 bases remaining between them. The CDR3 totals 15 residues. CDR1 and CDR2 (germline): MRHNA, SNTAGT.

This rearrangement joins TRBV30 to TRBJ1-5; 7 bases align to TRBD1. CDR1 and CDR2 from the germline V gene are GTSNPN and SVGIG (reference sequence). J was trimmed by 2 bases and V by 5 bases; bases with no gene match: 3. CDR3 size: 13 residues. The CDR3 here is CAWDTGGNQPQHF. CDR3 sequence (DNA): TGTGCCTGGGACACAGGGGGCAATCAGCCCCAGCATTTT.

The V gene is TRBV7-9, the J gene TRBJ2-7; D gene unclear. Germline-derived CDR1 and CDR2 are SEHNR and FQNEAQ (reference sequence). The CDR3 is made up of 15 amino acids. The V and J ends lost 2 bases and 6 bases respectively, with 17 bases between them. CDR3 in amino acids: CASSLLQDRTSEQYF. As DNA, the CDR3 is TGTGCCAGCAGCTTACTCCAGGATCGAACTTCCGAGCAGTACTTC.

This clone was detected only once. This sequence joins TRBV4-1 and TRBJ1-2, with D unresolved. CDR1 and CDR2 (germline): MGHRA, YSYEKL. The V end was cut by 0 bases, the J end by 7 bases, with 15 bases between. The CDR3 is 15 amino acids. CDR3 nucleotide sequence: TGCGCCAGCAGCCAAGATTTGACCGGGGAGGGTGGCTACACCTTC. This gives the protein CASSQDLTGEGGYTF.

In DNA form, the CDR3 reads TGTGCCAGCAGCTTAATTGGTAGCGGGAGCACAGATACGCAGTATTTT. As protein: CASSLIGSGSTDTQYF. The chain combines TRBV7-3 with TRBJ2-3; 7 bases are a match to TRBD2. Germline trimming cut 1 base from V and 0 bases from J; bases unmatched to any gene: 4. Germline V gives CDR1 SGHTA, CDR2 FQGTGA. The CDR3 runs 16 residues.

The V and J genes are TRBV10-3 and TRBJ1-1; tentative D call: TRBD1 (6 bases). Trimming removed 3 bases at V and 3 bases at J, with 17 bases between. Per the germline V gene, CDR1 is ENHRY and CDR2 is SYGVKD. The CDR3 totals 16 residues. CDR3 DNA sequence: TGTGCCATCAGTGACCTGACAGGAGGTAGCGACACTGAAGCTTTCTTT. It yields the protein CAISDLTGGSDTEAFF.

The table lists this clone with a count of one. The chain carries TRBV30 and TRBJ2-7, with TRBD2 matching 7 bases. V dropped 4 bases and J dropped 2; count of bases not matched to a gene: 2. The CDR3 runs to 12 residues. Per germline, CDR1 GTSNPN and CDR2 SVGIG (reference sequence). As DNA, the CDR3 is TGTGCCTGGACTAGCGGAACCTACGAGCAGTACTTC. It encodes CAWTSGTYEQYF.

This clone was seen more than once but under ten times. The rearrangement uses TRBV6-5 and TRBJ1-2; perhaps TRBD1 as D (5 bases). The CDR3 covers 13 residues. The V end was cut by 7 bases, the J end by 8 bases, with 17 bases between. Germline lookup yields CDR1 MNHEY and CDR2 SVGAGI. The CDR3 nucleotides are TGTGCCAGCATCCCGCAGGGTGGATGGGGCTACACCTTC. Translation: CASIPQGGWGYTF.

The V gene is TRBV11-2, the J gene TRBJ1-5; D remains ambiguous. The CDR3 length is 15 residues. In germline, CDR1 is SGHAT, CDR2 FQNNGV. V lost 1 base and J 4 bases, leaving 11 bases between the germline ends. The CDR3 DNA sequence: TGTGCCAGCAGCTTAGTGTTGACTGTGAATCAGCCCCAGCATTTT. Protein product: CASSLVLTVNQPQHF.

The chain has TRBV5-6 and TRBJ1-3, with D uncertain. V was clipped by 0 bases and J by 0 bases, with 4 bases between them. Germline CDR1 is SGHDT and CDR2 is YYEEEE. CDR3 length: 14 amino acids. The CDR3 region is CASSLDISGNTIYF. Here the CDR3 DNA reads TGTGCCAGCAGCTTGGATATCTCTGGAAACACCATATATTTT.

The chain has TRBV16 and TRBJ1-5; D is uncertain. Germline V gene lookup returns CDR1 KGHSY and CDR2 FQNENV. This CDR3 has 14 residues. V was trimmed by 0 bases and J by 2 bases, leaving 5 bases between them. This CDR3 is CASSQSSRNQPQHF. CDR3 in DNA: TGTGCCAGCAGCCAATCGAGCCGCAATCAGCCCCAGCATTTT.

About this clone itself: Different DNA sequences within this sample yield the same CDR3. This chain connects TRBV5-1 to TRBJ2-3; a possible D gene is TRBD2 (5 bases). The CDR3 covers 14 residues. Germline CDR1 reads SGHRS; CDR2 reads YFSETQ. V was trimmed by 1 base and J by 5 bases, leaving 11 bases between them. The CDR3 nucleotides are TGCGCCAGCAGCTTGCCGACCGGAGGAGATACGCAGTATTTT. It codes for CASSLPTGGDTQYF.

The V and J genes are TRBV5-1 and TRBJ1-3; 8 bases match TRBD1. There are 17 residues in the CDR3. V gave up 3 bases and J gave up 0 bases; unmatched junction bases: 8. Germline V gene sequence: CDR1 SGHRS, CDR2 YFSETQ. The chain's CDR3 is CASSSETGASSGNTIYF. As DNA, the CDR3 is TGCGCCAGCAGCTCAGAGACAGGGGCGAGCTCTGGAAACACCATATATTTT.